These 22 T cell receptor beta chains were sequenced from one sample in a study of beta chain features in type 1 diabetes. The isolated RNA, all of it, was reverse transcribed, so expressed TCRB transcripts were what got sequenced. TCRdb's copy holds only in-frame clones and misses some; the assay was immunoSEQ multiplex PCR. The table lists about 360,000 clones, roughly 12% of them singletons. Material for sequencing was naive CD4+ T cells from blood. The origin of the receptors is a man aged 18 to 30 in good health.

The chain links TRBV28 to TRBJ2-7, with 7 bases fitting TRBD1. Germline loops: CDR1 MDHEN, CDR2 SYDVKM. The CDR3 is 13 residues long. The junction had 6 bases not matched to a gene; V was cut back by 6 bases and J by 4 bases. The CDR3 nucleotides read TGTGCCAGCAGGGACGGGACAGAATACGAGCAGTACTTC. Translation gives CASRDGTEYEQYF.

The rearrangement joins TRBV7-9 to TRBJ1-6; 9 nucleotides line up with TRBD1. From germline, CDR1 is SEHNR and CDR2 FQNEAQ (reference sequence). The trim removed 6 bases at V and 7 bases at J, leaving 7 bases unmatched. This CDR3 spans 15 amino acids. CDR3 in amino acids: CASSIIGTGNSPLHF. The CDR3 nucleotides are TGTGCCAGCAGTATAATCGGGACAGGGAATTCACCCCTCCACTTT.

The CDR3 protein is CASSYDTAASPLHF. The CDR3 DNA reads TGTGCCAGCAGTTACGACACGGCTGCTTCACCCCTCCACTTT. J is TRBJ1-6 and V is TRBV6-6, with D unclear. The CDR3 is 14 amino acids. Deletions cut 2 bases from V and 9 bases from J, with 11 bases between. CDR1 MNHNY and CDR2 SVGAGI come from the germline V gene (reference sequence).

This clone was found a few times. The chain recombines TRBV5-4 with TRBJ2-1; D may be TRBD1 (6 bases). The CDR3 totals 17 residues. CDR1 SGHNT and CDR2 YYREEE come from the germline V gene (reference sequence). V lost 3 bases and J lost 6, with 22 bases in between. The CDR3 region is CASSSSGGRGVSNEQFF. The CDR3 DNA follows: TGTGCCAGCAGCTCCAGTGGGGGCAGGGGTGTGAGCAATGAGCAGTTCTTC.

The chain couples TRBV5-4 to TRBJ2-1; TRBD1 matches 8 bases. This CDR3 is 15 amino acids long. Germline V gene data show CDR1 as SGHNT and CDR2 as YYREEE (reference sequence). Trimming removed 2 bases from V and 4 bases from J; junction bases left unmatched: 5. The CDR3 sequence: CASSFGQGGYNEQFF. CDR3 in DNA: TGTGCCAGCAGCTTCGGACAGGGAGGATACAATGAGCAGTTCTTC.

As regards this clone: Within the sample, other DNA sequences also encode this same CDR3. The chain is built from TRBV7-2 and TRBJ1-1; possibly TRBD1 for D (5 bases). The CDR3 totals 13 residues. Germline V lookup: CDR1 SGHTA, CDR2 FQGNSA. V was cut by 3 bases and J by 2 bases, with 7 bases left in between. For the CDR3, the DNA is TGTGCCAGCAGCTTGACAGAAAACACTGAAGCTTTCTTT. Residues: CASSLTENTEAFF.

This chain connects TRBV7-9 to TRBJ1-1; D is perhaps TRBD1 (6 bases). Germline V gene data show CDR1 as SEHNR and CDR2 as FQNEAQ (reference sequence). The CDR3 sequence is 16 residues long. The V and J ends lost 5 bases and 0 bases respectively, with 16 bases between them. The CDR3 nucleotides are TGTGCCAGCAGCCCCAAAGCCGGACAGCTGAACACTGAAGCTTTCTTT. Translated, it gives CASSPKAGQLNTEAFF.

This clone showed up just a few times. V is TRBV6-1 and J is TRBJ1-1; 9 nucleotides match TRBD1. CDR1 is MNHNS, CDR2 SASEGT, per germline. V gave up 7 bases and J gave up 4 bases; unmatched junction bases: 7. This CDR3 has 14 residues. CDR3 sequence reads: CASTITDRGTEAFF. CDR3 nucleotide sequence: TGTGCCAGCACCATTACGGACAGGGGCACTGAAGCTTTCTTT.

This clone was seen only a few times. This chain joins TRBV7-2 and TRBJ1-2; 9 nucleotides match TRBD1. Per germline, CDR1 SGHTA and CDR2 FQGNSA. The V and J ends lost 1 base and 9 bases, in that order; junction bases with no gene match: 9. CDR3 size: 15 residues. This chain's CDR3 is CASSLGGQGAISYTF. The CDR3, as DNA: TGTGCCAGCAGCTTAGGGGGACAGGGAGCTATCAGCTACACCTTC.

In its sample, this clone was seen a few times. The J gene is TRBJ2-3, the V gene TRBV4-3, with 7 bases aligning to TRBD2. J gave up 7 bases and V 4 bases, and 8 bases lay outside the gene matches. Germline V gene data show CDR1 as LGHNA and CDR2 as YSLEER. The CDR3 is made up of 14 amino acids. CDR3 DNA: TGCGCCAGCAGCCCGCGGACTAGAGCACATACGCAGTATTTT. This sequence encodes CASSPRTRAHTQYF.

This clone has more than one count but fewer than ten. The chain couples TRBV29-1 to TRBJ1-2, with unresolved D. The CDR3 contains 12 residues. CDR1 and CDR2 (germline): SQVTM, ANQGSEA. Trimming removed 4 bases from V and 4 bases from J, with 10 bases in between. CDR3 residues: CSVGSQLYGYTF. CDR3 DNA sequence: TGCAGCGTTGGATCTCAACTCTATGGCTACACCTTC.

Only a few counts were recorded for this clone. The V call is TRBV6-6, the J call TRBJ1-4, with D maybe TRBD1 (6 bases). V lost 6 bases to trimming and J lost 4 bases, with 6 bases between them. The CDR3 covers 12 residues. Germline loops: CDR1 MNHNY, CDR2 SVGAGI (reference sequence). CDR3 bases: TGTGCCAGCAGGGACAGTAATGAAAAACTGTTTTTT. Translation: CASRDSNEKLFF.

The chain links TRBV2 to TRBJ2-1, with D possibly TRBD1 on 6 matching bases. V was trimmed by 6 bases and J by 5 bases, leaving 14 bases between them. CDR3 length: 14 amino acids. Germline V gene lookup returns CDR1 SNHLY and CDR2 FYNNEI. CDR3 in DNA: TGTGCCAGCAGGCAGGGGACAAGTAACAATGAGCAGTTCTTC. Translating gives CASRQGTSNNEQFF.

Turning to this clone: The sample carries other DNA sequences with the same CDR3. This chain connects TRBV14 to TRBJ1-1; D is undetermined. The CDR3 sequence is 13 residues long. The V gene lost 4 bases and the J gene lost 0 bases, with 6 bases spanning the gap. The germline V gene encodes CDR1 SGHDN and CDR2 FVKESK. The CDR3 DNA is TGTGCCAGCAGCCCGAGTATGAACACTGAAGCTTTCTTT. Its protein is CASSPSMNTEAFF. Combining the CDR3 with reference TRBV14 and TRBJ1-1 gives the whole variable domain EAGVTQFPSHSVIEKGQTVTLRCDPISGHDNLYWYRRVMGKEIKFLLHFVKESKQDESGMPNNRFLAERTGGTYSTLKVQPAELEDSGVYFCASSPSMNTEAFFGQGTRLTVV.

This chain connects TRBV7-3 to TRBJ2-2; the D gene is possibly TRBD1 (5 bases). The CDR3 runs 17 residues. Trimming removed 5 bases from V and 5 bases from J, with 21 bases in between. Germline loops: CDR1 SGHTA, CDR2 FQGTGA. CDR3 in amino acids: CASSPDGAARETGELFF. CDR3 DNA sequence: TGTGCCAGCAGCCCCGATGGGGCGGCACGAGAAACCGGGGAGCTGTTTTTT.

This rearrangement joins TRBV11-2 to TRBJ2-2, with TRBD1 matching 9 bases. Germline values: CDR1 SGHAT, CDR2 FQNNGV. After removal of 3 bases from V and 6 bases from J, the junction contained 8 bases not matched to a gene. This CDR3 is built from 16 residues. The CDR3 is CASSFNRGQSAGELFF. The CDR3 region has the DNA TGTGCCAGCAGCTTTAACAGGGGGCAAAGCGCCGGGGAGCTGTTTTTT.

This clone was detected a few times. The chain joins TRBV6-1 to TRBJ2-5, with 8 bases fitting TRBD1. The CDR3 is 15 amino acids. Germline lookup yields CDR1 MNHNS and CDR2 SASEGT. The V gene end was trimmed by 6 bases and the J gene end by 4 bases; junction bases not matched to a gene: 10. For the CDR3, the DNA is TGTGCCAGCAGCTCACAAGGACAGGGAGGAGAGACCCAGTACTTC. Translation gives CASSSQGQGGETQYF.

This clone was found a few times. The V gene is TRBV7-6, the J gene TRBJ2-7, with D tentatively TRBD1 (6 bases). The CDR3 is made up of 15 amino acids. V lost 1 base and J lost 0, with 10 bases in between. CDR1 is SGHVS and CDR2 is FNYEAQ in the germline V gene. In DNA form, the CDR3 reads TGTGCCAGCAGCTTAGGGAACAGGGTCTCCTACGAGCAGTACTTC. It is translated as CASSLGNRVSYEQYF.

The chain's CDR3 is CASSGNRSGYTF. As DNA, the CDR3 is TGTGCCAGCAGTGGGAACAGGAGTGGCTACACCTTC. V and J are TRBV2 and TRBJ1-2; D possibly corresponds to TRBD1 (5 bases). This CDR3 contains 12 residues. Germline CDR1 and CDR2: SNHLY and FYNNEI. Trimming cost V 4 bases and J 7 bases, with 10 bases left between them.

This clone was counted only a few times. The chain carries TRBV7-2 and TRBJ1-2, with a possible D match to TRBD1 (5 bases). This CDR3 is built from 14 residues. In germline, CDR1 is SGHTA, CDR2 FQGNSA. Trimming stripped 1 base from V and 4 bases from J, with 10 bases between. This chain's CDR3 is CASSLEGSVYGYTF. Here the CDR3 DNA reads TGTGCCAGCAGCTTAGAGGGGTCTGTCTATGGCTACACCTTC.

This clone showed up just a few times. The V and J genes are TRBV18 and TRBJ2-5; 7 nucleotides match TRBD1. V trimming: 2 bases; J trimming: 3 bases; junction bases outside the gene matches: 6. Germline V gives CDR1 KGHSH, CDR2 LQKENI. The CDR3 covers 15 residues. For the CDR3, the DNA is TGTGCCAGCTCACCAGGACAGGCGCAAGAAGAGACCCAGTACTTC. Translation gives CASSPGQAQEETQYF. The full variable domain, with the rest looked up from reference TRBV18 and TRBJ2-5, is NAGVMQNPRHLVRRRGQEARLRCSPMKGHSHVYWYRQLPEEGLKFMVYLQKENIIDESGMPKERFSAEFPKEGPSILRIQQVVRGDSAAYFCASSPGQAQEETQYFGPGTRLLVL.

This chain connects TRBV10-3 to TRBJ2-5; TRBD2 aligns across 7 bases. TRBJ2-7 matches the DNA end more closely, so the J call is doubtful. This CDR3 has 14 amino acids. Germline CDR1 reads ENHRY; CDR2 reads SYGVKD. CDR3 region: CATTREGSSYEQYF. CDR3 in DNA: TGTGCCACAACAAGGGAGGGAAGCTCCTACGAGCAGTACTTC.